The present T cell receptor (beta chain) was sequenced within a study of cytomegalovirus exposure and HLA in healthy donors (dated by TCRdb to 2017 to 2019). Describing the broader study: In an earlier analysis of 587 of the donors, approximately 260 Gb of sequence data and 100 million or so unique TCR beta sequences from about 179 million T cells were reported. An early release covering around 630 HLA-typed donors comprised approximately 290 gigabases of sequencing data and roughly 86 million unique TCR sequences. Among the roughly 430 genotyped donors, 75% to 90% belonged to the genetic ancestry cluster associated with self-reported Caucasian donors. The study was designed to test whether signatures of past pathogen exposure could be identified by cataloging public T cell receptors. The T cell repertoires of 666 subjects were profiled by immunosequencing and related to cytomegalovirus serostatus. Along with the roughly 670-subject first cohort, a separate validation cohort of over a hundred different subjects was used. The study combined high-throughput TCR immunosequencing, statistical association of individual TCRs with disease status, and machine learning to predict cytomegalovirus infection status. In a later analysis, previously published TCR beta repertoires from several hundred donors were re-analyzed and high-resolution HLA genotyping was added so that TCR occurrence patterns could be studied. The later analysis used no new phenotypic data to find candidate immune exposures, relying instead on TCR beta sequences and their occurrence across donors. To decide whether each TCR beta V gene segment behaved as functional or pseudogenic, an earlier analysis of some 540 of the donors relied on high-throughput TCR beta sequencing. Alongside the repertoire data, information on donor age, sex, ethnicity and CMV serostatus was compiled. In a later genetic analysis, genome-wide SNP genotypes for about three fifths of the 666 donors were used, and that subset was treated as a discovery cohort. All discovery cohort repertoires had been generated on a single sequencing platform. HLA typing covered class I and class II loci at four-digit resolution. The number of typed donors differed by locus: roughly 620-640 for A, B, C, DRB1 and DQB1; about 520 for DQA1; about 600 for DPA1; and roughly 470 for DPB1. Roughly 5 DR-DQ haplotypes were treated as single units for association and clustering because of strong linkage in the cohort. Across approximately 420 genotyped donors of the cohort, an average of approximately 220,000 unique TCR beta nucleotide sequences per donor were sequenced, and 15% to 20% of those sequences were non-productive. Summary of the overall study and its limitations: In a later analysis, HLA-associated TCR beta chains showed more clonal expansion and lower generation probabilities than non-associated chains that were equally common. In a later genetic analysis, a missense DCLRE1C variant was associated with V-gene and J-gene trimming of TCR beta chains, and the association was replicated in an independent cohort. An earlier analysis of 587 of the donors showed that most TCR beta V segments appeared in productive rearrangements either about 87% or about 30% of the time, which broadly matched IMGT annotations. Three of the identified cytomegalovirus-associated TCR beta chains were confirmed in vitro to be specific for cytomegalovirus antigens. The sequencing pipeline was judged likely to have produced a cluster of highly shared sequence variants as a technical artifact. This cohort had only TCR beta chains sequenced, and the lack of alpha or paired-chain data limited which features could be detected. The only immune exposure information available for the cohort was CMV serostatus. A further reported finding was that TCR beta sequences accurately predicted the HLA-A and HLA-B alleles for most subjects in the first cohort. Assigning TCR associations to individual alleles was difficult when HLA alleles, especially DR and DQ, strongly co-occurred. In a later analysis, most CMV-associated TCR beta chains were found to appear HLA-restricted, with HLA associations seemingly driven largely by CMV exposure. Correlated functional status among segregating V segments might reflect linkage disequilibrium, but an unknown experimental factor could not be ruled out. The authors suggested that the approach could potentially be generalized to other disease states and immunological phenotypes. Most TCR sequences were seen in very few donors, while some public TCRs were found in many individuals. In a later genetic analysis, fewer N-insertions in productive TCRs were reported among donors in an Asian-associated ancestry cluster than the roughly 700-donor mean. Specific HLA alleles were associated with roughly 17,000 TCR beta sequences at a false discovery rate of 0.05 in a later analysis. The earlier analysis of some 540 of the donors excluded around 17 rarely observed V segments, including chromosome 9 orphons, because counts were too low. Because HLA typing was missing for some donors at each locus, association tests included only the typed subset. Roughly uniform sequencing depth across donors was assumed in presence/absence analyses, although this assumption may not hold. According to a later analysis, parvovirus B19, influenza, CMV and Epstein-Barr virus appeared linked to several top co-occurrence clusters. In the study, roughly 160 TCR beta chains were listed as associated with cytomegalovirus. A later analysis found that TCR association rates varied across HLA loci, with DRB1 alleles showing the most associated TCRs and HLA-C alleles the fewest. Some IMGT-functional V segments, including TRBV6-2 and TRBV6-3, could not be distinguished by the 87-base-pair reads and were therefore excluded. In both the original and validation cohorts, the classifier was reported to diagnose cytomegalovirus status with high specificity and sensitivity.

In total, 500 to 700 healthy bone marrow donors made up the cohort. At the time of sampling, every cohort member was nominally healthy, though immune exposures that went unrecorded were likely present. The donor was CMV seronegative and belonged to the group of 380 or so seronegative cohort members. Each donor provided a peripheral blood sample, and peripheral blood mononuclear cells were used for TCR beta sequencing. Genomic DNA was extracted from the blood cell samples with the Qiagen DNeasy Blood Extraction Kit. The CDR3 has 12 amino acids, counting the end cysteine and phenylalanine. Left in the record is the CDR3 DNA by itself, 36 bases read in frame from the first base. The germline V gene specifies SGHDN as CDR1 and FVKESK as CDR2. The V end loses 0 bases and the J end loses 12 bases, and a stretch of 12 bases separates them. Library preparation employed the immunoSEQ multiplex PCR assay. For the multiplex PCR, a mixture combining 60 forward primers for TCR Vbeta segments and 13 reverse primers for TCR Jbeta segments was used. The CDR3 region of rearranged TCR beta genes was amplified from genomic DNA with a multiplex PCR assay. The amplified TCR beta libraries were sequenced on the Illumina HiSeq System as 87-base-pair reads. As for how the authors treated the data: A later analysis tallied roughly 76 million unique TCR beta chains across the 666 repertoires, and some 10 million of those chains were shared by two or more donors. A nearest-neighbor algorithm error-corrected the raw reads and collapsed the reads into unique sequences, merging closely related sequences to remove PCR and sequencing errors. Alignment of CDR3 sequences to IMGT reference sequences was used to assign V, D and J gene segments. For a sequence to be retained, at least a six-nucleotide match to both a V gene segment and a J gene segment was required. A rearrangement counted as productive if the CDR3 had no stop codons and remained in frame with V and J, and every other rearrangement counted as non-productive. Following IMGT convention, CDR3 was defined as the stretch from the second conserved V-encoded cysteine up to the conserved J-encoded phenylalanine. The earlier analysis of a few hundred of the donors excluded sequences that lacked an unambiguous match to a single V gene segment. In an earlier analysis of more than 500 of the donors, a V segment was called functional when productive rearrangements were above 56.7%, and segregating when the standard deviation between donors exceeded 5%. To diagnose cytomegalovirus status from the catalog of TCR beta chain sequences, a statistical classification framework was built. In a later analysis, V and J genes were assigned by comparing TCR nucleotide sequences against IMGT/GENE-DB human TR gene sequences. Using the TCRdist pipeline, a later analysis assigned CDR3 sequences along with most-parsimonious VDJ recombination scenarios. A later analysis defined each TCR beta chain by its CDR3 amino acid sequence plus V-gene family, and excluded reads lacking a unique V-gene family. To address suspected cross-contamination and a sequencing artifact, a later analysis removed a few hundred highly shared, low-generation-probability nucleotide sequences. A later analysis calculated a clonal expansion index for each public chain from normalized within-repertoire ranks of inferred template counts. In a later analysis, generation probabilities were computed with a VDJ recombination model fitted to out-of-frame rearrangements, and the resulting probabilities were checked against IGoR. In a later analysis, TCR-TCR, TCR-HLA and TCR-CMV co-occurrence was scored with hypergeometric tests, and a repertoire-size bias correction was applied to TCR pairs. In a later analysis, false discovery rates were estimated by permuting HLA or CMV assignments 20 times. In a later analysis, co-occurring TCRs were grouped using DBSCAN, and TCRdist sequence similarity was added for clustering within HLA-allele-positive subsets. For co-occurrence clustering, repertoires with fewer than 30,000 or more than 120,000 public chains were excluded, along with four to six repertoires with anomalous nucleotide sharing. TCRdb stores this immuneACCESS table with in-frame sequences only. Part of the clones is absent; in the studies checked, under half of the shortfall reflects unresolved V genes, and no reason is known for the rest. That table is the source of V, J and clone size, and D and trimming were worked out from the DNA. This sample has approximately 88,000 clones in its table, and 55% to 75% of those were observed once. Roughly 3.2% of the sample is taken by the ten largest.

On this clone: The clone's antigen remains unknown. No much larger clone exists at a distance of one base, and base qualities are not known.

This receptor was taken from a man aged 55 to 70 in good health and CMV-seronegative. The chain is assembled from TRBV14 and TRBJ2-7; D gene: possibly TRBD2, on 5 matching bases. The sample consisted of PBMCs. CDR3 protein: CASSQERRNLYF. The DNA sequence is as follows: TGTGCCAGCAGCCAAGAGAGGAGGAACTTGTACTTC.